Below, one T cell receptor (beta chain) is given with its context. The authors sequenced TCR beta from blood CD8+ and CD4+ T cells. Negative isolation yielded the CD8+ and CD4+ T cells, while FACS enriched the TEMRA cells. The data stem from a study of CD8 T cells in Susac syndrome. A quantity of about 0.45 to 1 ug RNA underwent reverse transcription using random hexamers. The CDR3 of TCR beta was amplified by immunoSEQ multiplex PCR across 54 Vbeta and 13 Jbeta. TCRdb independently ran MiXCR on the immunoSEQ multiplex PCR reads; one entry per CDR3 protein. The sample holds about 160,000 distinct CDR3 sequences; roughly 93% are singletons and the top ten take 0.12% to 0.15%. Per germline, CDR1 LNHDA and CDR2 SQIVND (reference sequence). This CDR3 contains 16 residues. Trimming cost V 7 bases and J 0 bases, with 18 bases left between them.

This clonotype was obtained from a human donor in good health. Material: CD4+ T cells from PBMCs. The chain carries TRBV19 and TRBJ1-1; no reliable D call. The DNA of the CDR3 is TGTGCCAGTAAGCCCTCGTGGGGAATTGTGAACACTGAAGCTTTCTTT. Its protein product is CASKPSWGIVNTEAFF.